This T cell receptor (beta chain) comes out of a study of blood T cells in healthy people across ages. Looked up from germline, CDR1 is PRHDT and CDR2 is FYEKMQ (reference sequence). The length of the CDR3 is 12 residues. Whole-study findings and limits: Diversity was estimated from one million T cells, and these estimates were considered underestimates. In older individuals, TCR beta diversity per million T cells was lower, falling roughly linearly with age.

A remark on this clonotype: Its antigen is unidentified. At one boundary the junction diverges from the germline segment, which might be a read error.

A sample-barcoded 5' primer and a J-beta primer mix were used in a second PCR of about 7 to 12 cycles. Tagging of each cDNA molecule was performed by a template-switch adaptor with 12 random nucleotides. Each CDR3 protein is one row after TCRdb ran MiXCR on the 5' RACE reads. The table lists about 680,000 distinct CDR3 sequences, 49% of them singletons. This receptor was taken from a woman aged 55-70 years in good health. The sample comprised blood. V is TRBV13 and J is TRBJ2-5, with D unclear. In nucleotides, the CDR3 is TGTGCCGGCAGCCAGTGGCAAGAGACCCAGTACTTC. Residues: CAGSQWQETQYF.